The clone carrying this T cell receptor beta chain was counted only a few times. The sample comes from a study of blood T cell repertoires in COVID-19. Study information: Acute and convalescent COVID-19 samples came from the United States, Italy and Spain.

In the authors' workflow: Amplification of reference gene primers provided the estimated nucleated cell counts. TCRdb's table, derived via immunoSEQ multiplex PCR, lists solely in-frame clones and lacks some. V, J and clone size are those of that table, while D and trimming were read from the DNA. The sample lists roughly 87,000 clones, approximately 85% occurring once. Seattle's enrolled individuals joined amid active infection and were then monitored longitudinally. From germline, CDR1 is LGHDT and CDR2 YNNKEL (reference sequence). The CDR3 totals 16 residues. The V end lost 0 bases, the J end lost 1 base, and 10 bases lay between the germline ends.

This TCR came from a woman at least 80 years old with COVID-19, enrolled during active disease. The chain joins TRBV3-1 (or the pseudogene TRBV3-2) to TRBJ2-1, with D possibly TRBD2 on 5 matching bases. The sequenced sample was peripheral blood. The CDR3 protein is CASSQDIGVSYNEQFF. In DNA form, the CDR3 reads TGTGCCAGCAGCCAAGATATCGGGGTTTCCTACAATGAGCAGTTCTTC.